The subject of this entry is one T cell receptor beta chain. Its matching antigen is unknown. The CDR3 runs 14 residues. Trimming left V 8 bases short and J 0 bases short, with 13 bases between. Germline V lookup: CDR1 LNHDA, CDR2 SQIVND (reference sequence). The treatment: approximately 10-day PBMC culture with coronavirus spike peptide pools or control peptides (ViraFEST assay). Cultured CD4+ T cell DNA underwent sequencing with the Oncomine TCR Beta short-read assay. TCRdb recomputed calls from the PCR reads with MiXCR, one row per CDR3 protein. The data contain 15,000 to 20,000 distinct CDR3 sequences, about 61% of them singletons. This sample was included in a study of vaccination and CD4 T cells after COVID-19.

Sequencing used CD4+ T cells from blood, cultured in vitro. The source is a human donor who had recovered from COVID-19. V and J are TRBV19 and TRBJ1-1; D is possibly TRBD1 (5 bases). CDR3 loop: CASDRDGMNTEAFF. DNA of the CDR3: TGTGCCAGTGACCGGGACGGCATGAACACTGAAGCTTTCTTT.